This record looks at one TCR beta chain sequence and its context. The data derive from a study of blood T cell repertoires in COVID-19. Overall study context: Italy, Spain and the United States were the sources of the convalescent and acute COVID-19 samples.

Generated by immunoSEQ multiplex PCR, the TCRdb table keeps only in-frame clones and is missing some. Of around 260,000 clones in the sample, approximately 91% were seen once. V was pared by 5 bases and J by 4 bases, with 12 bases of the junction left unmatched. The CDR3 spans 15 residues. CDR1 SQVTM and CDR2 ANQGSEA come from the germline V gene. The chain combines TRBV29-1 with TRBJ2-7; 9 bases are a match to TRBD1. Material for sequencing was peripheral blood. This clonotype was sampled from a young adult with COVID-19, enrolled during active disease. The CDR3 DNA reads as TGCAGCGTTCTACCTGCTGGACAGGGGAAATACGAGCAGTACTTC. Its protein product is CSVLPAGQGKYEQYF.